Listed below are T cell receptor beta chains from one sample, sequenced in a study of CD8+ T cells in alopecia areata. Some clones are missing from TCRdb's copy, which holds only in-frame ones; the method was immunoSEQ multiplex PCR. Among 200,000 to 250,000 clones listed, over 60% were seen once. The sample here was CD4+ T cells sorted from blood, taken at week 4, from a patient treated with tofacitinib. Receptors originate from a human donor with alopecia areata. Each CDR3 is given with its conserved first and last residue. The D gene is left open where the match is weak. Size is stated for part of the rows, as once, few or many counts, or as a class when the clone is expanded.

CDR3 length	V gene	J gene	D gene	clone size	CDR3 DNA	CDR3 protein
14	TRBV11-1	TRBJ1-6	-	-	TGTGCCAGCAGCTTAGGATGGGAGCGTTCACCCCTCCACTTT	CASSLGWERSPLHF
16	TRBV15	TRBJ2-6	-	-	TGTGCCACCAGCAGAGATCTGGGGTCTGGGGCCAACGTCCTGACTTTC	CATSRDLGSGANVLTF
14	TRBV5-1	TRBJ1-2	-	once	TGCGCCAGCAGGTTCCGGGACGGGCCTTATGGCTACACCTTC	CASRFRDGPYGYTF
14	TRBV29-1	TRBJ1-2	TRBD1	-	TGCAGCGTTGAAGAGGGACAGGGGGCAGGAGGCTACACCTTC	CSVEEGQGAGGYTF
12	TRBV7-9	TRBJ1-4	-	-	TGTGCCAGCAGCCGTGTGGGGCGAAAACTGTTTTTT	CASSRVGRKLFF
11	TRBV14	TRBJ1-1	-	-	TGTGCCAGCAGCTCAGGGGTCGTGGCTTTCTTT	CASSSGVVAFF
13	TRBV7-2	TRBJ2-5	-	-	TGTGCCAGCAGCTTAGTACGTGAAGAGACCCAGTACTTC	CASSLVREETQYF
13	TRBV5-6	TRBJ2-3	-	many	TGTGCCAGCAGTTCCACAGGAGCAGATACGCAGTATTTT	CASSSTGADTQYF
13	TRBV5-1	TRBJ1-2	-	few	TGCGCCAGCAGGCGTTGGGGTAACTATGGCTACACCTTC	CASRRWGNYGYTF
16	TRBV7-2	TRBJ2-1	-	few	TGTGCCAGCAGCCGCAAAACCGGGACTGACGTTTTGGAGCAGTTCTTC	CASSRKTGTDVLEQFF
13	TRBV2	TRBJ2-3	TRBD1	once	TGTGCCAGCAGTCGGGACAGGGGAGATACGCAGTATTTT	CASSRDRGDTQYF
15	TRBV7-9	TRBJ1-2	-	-	TGTGCCAGCAGCCAAAGCGGGCGAAAGGACTATGGCTACACCTTC	CASSQSGRKDYGYTF
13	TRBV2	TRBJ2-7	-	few	TGTGCCAGCAGGGACAGCCAATTCGCCGAGCAGTACTTC	CASRDSQFAEQYF
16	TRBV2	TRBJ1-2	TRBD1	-	TGTGCCAGCAGTGAAGTTTTACCGGGACAGGGTAATGGCTACACCTTC	CASSEVLPGQGNGYTF
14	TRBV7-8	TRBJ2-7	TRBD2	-	TGTGCCAGCAGGATAGCGGGGTCCCCCTACGAGCAGTACTTC	CASRIAGSPYEQYF
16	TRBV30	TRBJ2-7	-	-	TGTGCCTGGAGTGTTAATCCGCGAAGGGGTAGAGACGAGCAGTACTTC	CAWSVNPRRGRDEQYF
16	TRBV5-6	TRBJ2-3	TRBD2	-	TGTGCCAGCAGCAGACTGGGACTAGACAACACAGATACGCAGTATTTT	CASSRLGLDNTDTQYF
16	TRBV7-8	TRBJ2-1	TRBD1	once	TGTGCCAGCAGCTTAGAGGGGACAGGGGATTGGAATGAGCAGTTCTTC	CASSLEGTGDWNEQFF
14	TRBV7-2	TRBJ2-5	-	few	TGTGCCAGCAGCTTAGGGCTAGCCCAAGAGACCCAGTACTTC	CASSLGLAQETQYF
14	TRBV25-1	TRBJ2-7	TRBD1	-	TGTGCCAGCAGTGCAGTTGACAGGGGCAGCGAGCAGTACTTC	CASSAVDRGSEQYF
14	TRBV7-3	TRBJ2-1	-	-	TGTGCCAGCAGCTTAGACGGTTCCTACAATGAGCAGTTCTTC	CASSLDGSYNEQFF
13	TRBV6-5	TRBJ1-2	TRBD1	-	TGTGCCAGCCAGGGGGCAGGAATAGGTGGCTACACCTTC	CASQGAGIGGYTF
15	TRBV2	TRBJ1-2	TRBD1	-	TGTGCCAGCAGCCGACCAACGACAGGGAAAGATGGCTACACCTTC	CASSRPTTGKDGYTF
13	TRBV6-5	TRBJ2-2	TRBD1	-	TGTGCCAGCAGTCACAGGGGTCCCGGGGAGCTGTTTTTT	CASSHRGPGELFF
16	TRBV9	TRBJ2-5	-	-	TGTGCCAGCAGCGTAGCTGTCAGGGAAGGCCAAGAGACCCAGTACTTC	CASSVAVREGQETQYF
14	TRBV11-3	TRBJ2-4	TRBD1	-	TGTGCCAGCAGCTCTTCCGGGACAGGGGGTTATAGGTACTTC	CASSSSGTGGYRYF
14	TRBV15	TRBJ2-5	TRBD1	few	TGTGCCACCAGCAGAGATCAGGGGGAAGAGACCCAGTACTTC	CATSRDQGEETQYF
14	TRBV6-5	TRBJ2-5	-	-	TGTGCCAGCAGCGACCGGGCAGGGGTGGAGACCCAGTACTTC	CASSDRAGVETQYF
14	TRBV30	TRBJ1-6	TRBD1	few	TGTGCCTGGAATGCCGGGACAGGGGGATTACCCCTCCACTTT	CAWNAGTGGLPLHF
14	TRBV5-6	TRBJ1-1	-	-	TGTGCCAGCAGCCGTCGGGAGGGGAACACTGAAGCTTTCTTT	CASSRREGNTEAFF
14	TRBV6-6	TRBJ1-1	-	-	TGTGCCAGCAGTTACTCATTGGGGGGCACTGAAGCTTTCTTT	CASSYSLGGTEAFF
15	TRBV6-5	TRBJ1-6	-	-	TGTGCCAGCAGTGGGTGGAGCTCCTATAATTCACCCCTCCACTTT	CASSGWSSYNSPLHF
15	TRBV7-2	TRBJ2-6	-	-	TGTGCCAGCAGCCCACAAGCCTCTGGGGCCAACGTCCTGACTTTC	CASSPQASGANVLTF
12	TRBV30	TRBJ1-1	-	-	TGTGCCTGGAGTAGCATCTACACTGAAGCTTTCTTT	CAWSSIYTEAFF
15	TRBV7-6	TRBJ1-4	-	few	TGTGCCAGCAGCCCACAGGGTGGGGGGAATGAAAAACTGTTTTTT	CASSPQGGGNEKLFF
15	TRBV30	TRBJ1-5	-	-	TGTGCCTGGAGTGCGATAGGAGGGAGCAATCAGCCCCAGCATTTT	CAWSAIGGSNQPQHF
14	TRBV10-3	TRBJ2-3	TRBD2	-	TGTGCCATCAGATCAGCGGGGAATACAGATACGCAGTATTTT	CAIRSAGNTDTQYF
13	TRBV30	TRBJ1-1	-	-	TGTGCCTGGAGGGCACAGGGGAACACTGAAGCTTTCTTT	CAWRAQGNTEAFF
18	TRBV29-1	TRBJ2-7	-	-	TGCAGCGTTGAGCCCTTCTCCCCGTCACCGGGACACCGATACGAGCAGTACTTC	CSVEPFSPSPGHRYEQYF
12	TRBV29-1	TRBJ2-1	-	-	TGCAGCGTTGACGGGACCTACAATGAGCAGTTCTTC	CSVDGTYNEQFF
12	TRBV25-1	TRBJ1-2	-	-	TGTGCCAGCACCCAGGGGAACTATGGCTACACCTTC	CASTQGNYGYTF
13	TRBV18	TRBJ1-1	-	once	TGTGCCAGCTCACCGTCAGGGGACACTGAAGCTTTCTTT	CASSPSGDTEAFF
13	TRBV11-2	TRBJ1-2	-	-	TGTGCCAGCAGCATGGACAGCAGCTATGGCTACACCTTC	CASSMDSSYGYTF
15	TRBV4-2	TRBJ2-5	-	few	TGTGCCAGCAGCCAAAATAGCGGCTACCAAGAGACCCAGTACTTC	CASSQNSGYQETQYF
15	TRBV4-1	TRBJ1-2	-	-	TGCGCCAGCAGCCAAGAACCGGGGCGCGGCTATGGCTACACCTTC	CASSQEPGRGYGYTF
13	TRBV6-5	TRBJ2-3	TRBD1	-	TGTGCCAGCAGCCAGGCTGGGGACAGGAGGTATTATTTT	CASSQAGDRRYYF
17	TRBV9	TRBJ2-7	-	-	TGTGCCAGCTACGGAGGAGGGACAGCAATGGGCGCCTACGAGCAGTACTTC	CASYGGGTAMGAYEQYF
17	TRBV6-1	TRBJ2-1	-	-	TGTGCCAGCAGTGACCCCGGGGGCCCTAGCTCCTACAATGAGCAGTTCTTC	CASSDPGGPSSYNEQFF
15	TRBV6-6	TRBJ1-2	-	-	TGTGCCAGCAGTTACTCCTCGGGGGCGGGCTATGGCTACACCTTC	CASSYSSGAGYGYTF
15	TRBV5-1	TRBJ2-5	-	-	TGCGCCAGCAGCTTGACCGGCGGGAACCAAGAGACCCAGTACTTC	CASSLTGGNQETQYF